A selection of T cell receptor beta chains follows, all from one sample in a study of blood T cells in healthy people across ages. TCRdb processed the 5' RACE reads anew with MiXCR; each CDR3 protein has one entry. The sample contains some 1,000,000 distinct CDR3 sequences, 20% to 25% of which appear only once. These same records also appear under a second study, on T cells of mothers and their children.

The sample taken for sequencing was blood. The receptors here all came from a girl aged 2-10 years in good health. Both conserved end residues are part of each CDR3. D genes are given only for firm matches. Expanded clones are given a class, and other clones once, few, many or no size at all.

TRBD2	few	TRBV28	TRBJ2-1	TGTGCCAGACGGTGGCGGGGGAATGAGCAGTTCTTC	CARRWRGNEQFF
TRBD2	few	TRBV11-2	TRBJ2-2	TGTGCCAGCAGCTTGAGACTAGCGGGAGGGCCGAACGGTAACACCGGGGAGCTGTTTTTT	CASSLRLAGGPNGNTGELFF
-	-	TRBV7-8	TRBJ2-1	TGTGCCAGCAGCTTAGTACGTTACCCATTCAATGAGCAGTTCTTC	CASSLVRYPFNEQFF
-	-	TRBV9	TRBJ2-5	TGTGCCAGCAGTGCAGAGGGATGGACCCAAGAGACCCAGTACTTC	CASSAEGWTQETQYF
TRBD1	-	TRBV4-3	TRBJ2-1	TGCGCCAGCAGCCAAGATCTTGGGGGACAGGTGGCCTACAATGAGCAGTTCTTC	CASSQDLGGQVAYNEQFF
-	few	TRBV28	TRBJ2-1	TGTGCCAGCAGTTTCAGGGAGACCTACAATGAGCAGTTCTTC	CASSFRETYNEQFF
TRBD2	few	TRBV4-1	TRBJ2-5	TGCGCCAGCAGCCTCCATATACTAGCGGGAAATCAAGAGACCCAGTACTTC	CASSLHILAGNQETQYF
TRBD2	-	TRBV5-1	TRBJ2-5	TGCGCCAGCAGCTGGTCCCTAGCGGGGGAAGAGACCCAGTACTTC	CASSWSLAGEETQYF
TRBD2	-	TRBV6-2/TRBV6-3	TRBJ2-3	TGTGCCACCGGACTAGCGGGGGAACCATCCACAGATACGCAGTGTTTT	CATGLAGEPSTDTQCF
TRBD2	-	TRBV11-2	TRBJ2-1	TGTGCCAGCAGCTTACAAGGACTAGCCAATGAGCAGTTCTTC	CASSLQGLANEQFF
-	-	TRBV20-1	TRBJ2-1	TGCAGTGCTAGCCCCCTTATAGGGGGGTACAATGAGCAGTTCTTC	CSASPLIGGYNEQFF
TRBD1	-	TRBV5-6	TRBJ2-1	TGTGCCAGCAGCCTGACAGGGTACCACAATGAGCAGTTCTTT	CASSLTGYHNEQFF
-	-	TRBV20-1	TRBJ2-2	TGCAGTGCTGAGTGGGGGGAGGTCACCGGGGAGCTGTTTTTT	CSAEWGEVTGELFF
-	-	TRBV7-9	TRBJ1-4	TGTGCCAGCAGCTCCCGGACGCAGGGGCTAACTAATGAAAAACTGTTTTTT	CASSSRTQGLTNEKLFF
-	-	TRBV5-8	TRBJ1-4	TGTGCCAGCAGCCCCCCGGAGGGGTGGGGTGAAAAACTGTTTTTT	CASSPPEGWGEKLFF
-	few	TRBV27	TRBJ1-5	TGTGCCAGCAGTTTATCCCCGGGGGCAGGGAAAGGCAATCAGCCCCAGCATTTT	CASSLSPGAGKGNQPQHF
TRBD2	-	TRBV6-1	TRBJ2-4	TGTGCCAGCAGTGCCGTGGGACTAGCGGGAGGGATTCAGTACTTC	CASSAVGLAGGIQYF
-	-	TRBV5-5	TRBJ1-2	TGTGCCAGCAGTCGCCCCGAAGGACTACGTGATGGCTACACCTTC	CASSRPEGLRDGYTF
-	-	TRBV15	TRBJ2-3	TGTGCCACCAGCAGAAACCTGAATCCAGCGGCAGATACGCAGTATTTT	CATSRNLNPAADTQYF
TRBD1	many	TRBV5-1	TRBJ2-5	TGTGCCAGCAGTTCCCGACAGGGCGTCGAGACCCAGTACTTC	CASSSRQGVETQYF
TRBD2	few	TRBV13	TRBJ2-5	TGTGCCAGCAGCGCCCGGGGGGGGGCGAAAGAGACCCAGTACTTC	CASSARGGAKETQYF
-	few	TRBV20-1	TRBJ1-2	TGCAGCCCGACGGATGGTCCAAACTATGGCTACACCTTC	CSPTDGPNYGYTF
TRBD1	-	TRBV10-3	TRBJ1-2	TGTGCCACTACAGGGGGCGGTATCTATGGCTACACCTTC	CATTGGGIYGYTF
-	few	TRBV20-1	TRBJ1-1	TGCAGTGCCAAGACAAAAACTGAAGCTTTCTTT	CSAKTKTEAFF
-	-	TRBV20-1	TRBJ1-2	TGCAGTGCAGGGGAGGAGGGCTACACCTTC	CSAGEEGYTF
-	-	TRBV11-1	TRBJ2-6	TGTGCCAGCAGCCTCTACGGACAAGCCGGGGCCAACGTCCTGACTTTC	CASSLYGQAGANVLTF
-	-	TRBV5-1	TRBJ1-1	TGCGCCAGCAGCTTGGAGAGGGCGCCATACACTGAAGCTTTCTTT	CASSLERAPYTEAFF
TRBD1	few	TRBV20-1	TRBJ1-2	TGCAGTGCTAGGTGGACAGGGTACGGCTACACCTTC	CSARWTGYGYTF
-	-	TRBV4-1	TRBJ2-4	TGCGCCAGCAGCCAAGCGCGCCTCGCCAAAAACATTCAGTACTTC	CASSQARLAKNIQYF
-	few	TRBV3-1	TRBJ1-1	TGTGCCAGCAGCCAAGATTTGAGAGCCGCTGAAGCTTTCTTT	CASSQDLRAAEAFF
-	few	TRBV25-1	TRBJ2-5	TGTGCCAGCAGTGACCCGATTTCGACAGTTCAAGAGACCCAGTACTTC	CASSDPISTVQETQYF
-	few	TRBV29-1	TRBJ2-3	TGCAGCGTTGATCGAGGGACTAGCACAGATACGCAGTATTTT	CSVDRGTSTDTQYF
-	-	TRBV13	TRBJ1-3	TGTGCCAGCAGCCCAGACCGAGGGGTGGACACCATATATTTT	CASSPDRGVDTIYF
TRBD2	few	TRBV7-2	TRBJ2-5	TGTGCCAGTAGACTAGCGGGGGGGCGGGAGACCCAGTACTTC	CASRLAGGRETQYF
-	few	TRBV7-6	TRBJ2-7	TGTGCCAGCAGCTTAGCGGACGATTACGAGCAGTACTTC	CASSLADDYEQYF
-	few	TRBV6-2/TRBV6-3	TRBJ2-5	TGTGCCAGCAGCCTCCAGGGCCACGAGACCCAGTACTTC	CASSLQGHETQYF
-	few	TRBV12-3/TRBV12-4	TRBJ2-1	TGTGCCAGCAGTTTTAAAGACTACCAGCAGTTCTTC	CASSFKDYQQFF
-	-	TRBV29-1	TRBJ1-2	TGCAGCGTTGTTGGGGGGGCAGGGAACTATGGCTACACCTTC	CSVVGGAGNYGYTF
TRBD2	few	TRBV5-1	TRBJ2-7	TGCGCCAGCAGCAGGGTTAGCGGGGATAGCTCCTACGAGCAGTACTTC	CASSRVSGDSSYEQYF
-	-	TRBV28	TRBJ1-6	TGTGCCAGCAGTTTAGACGGCGGCGGTGGGGCACCCCTCCACTTT	CASSLDGGGGAPLHF
-	-	TRBV12-3/TRBV12-4	TRBJ2-2	TGTGCCAGCGAAACCGGAGTCGTCACCGGGGAGCTGTTTTTT	CASETGVVTGELFF
TRBD2	few	TRBV3-1	TRBJ2-1	TGTGCCAGCAGCCAAGTTTCGACTAGCGGATACAATGAGCAGTTCTTC	CASSQVSTSGYNEQFF
-	few	TRBV5-1	TRBJ2-7	TGCGCCAGCAGCTTTTACGGGGTAAGCAGGTTGTACGAGCAGTACTTC	CASSFYGVSRLYEQYF
TRBD1	-	TRBV29-1	TRBJ1-1	TGCAGCGTTCTCAGGACAGGAAGGAACACTGAAGCTTTCTTT	CSVLRTGRNTEAFF
-	few	TRBV12-3/TRBV12-4	TRBJ2-1	TGTGCCAGCAGTTTAATCTGGGCGGGCTCCTACAATGAGCAGTTCTTC	CASSLIWAGSYNEQFF
-	-	TRBV7-9	TRBJ2-6	TGTGCCAGCAGCTCCGGGGCTGGGGTCCCCACTATCTCTGGGGCCAACGTCCTGACTTTC	CASSSGAGVPTISGANVLTF
-	-	TRBV3-1	TRBJ2-2	TGTGCCAGCAGGTATGGAGGGCTGGCCACCGGGGAGCTGTTTTTT	CASRYGGLATGELFF
-	-	TRBV21-1	TRBJ2-5	TGTGCCAGCAGCACTACGGTCGAGACACCTCGGGAAGAGACCCAGTACTTC	CASSTTVETPREETQYF
TRBD1	-	TRBV9	TRBJ1-2	TGTGCCAGCACCTCACACTTGGACAGGGGGCAGGGCTACACCTTC	CASTSHLDRGQGYTF
-	-	TRBV7-9	TRBJ1-4	TGTGCCAGCAGCTCTTTGAGTGGAGCAACTAATGAAAAACTGTTTTTT	CASSSLSGATNEKLFF
-	-	TRBV20-1	TRBJ1-5	TGCAGTGCTAGAGATGGTTTAGTAGATCAGCCCCAGCATTTT	CSARDGLVDQPQHF
-	-	TRBV7-2	TRBJ1-2	TGTGCCAGCAGCTTAGTAACGGTAGCTAACAATGGCTACACCTTC	CASSLVTVANNGYTF
TRBD2	few	TRBV4-2	TRBJ2-1	TGTGCCAGCAGATCAATAGCGGGAGGGTACAATGAGCAGTTCTTC	CASRSIAGGYNEQFF
TRBD2	once	TRBV20-1	TRBJ2-4	TGCAGTGGCCTTATCCGCGGGAGCACGGGAAACATTCAGTACTTC	CSGLIRGSTGNIQYF
-	few	TRBV28	TRBJ2-1	TGTGCCAGTAGAGGTGGTCTTTACTACAATGAGCAGTTCTTC	CASRGGLYYNEQFF